This T cell receptor (beta chain) was sequenced for a study of identical twins. Notes on the study in general: Out-of-frame sharing of TCR alpha in monozygotic twins was underestimated by models. Cross-sectional statistical analysis was relied on for the conclusions, without the same donors being followed.

In this sample, this clonotype turned up many times. Its specificity is unknown. Germline CDR1 and CDR2: DFQATT and SNEGSKA (reference sequence). V was pared by 0 bases and J by 12 bases, with 8 bases of the junction left unmatched. This CDR3 contains 14 residues. TCRdb independently ran MiXCR on the 5' RACE reads; one entry per CDR3 protein. The repertoire holds around 280,000 distinct CDR3 sequences, with about 8.9% as singletons. These data also featured in a second study, about yellow fever vaccine responses in identical twins. That publication notes: Twin vaccine T cell responses reportedly seemed partly convergent, partly personalized.

Source material: memory (CD45RO+) T cells sorted from blood. The J gene is TRBJ1-4, the V gene TRBV20-1; 9 positions agree with TRBD1. The TCR was taken from a young woman in good health. CDR3 sequence reads: CSAREGQGIEELFF. The CDR3 nucleotides are TGCAGTGCTAGAGAGGGACAGGGAATAGAGGAACTGTTTTTT.